Following are 17 T cell receptor beta chains from one sample sequenced in a study of low-dose radiotherapy and immunotherapy resistance in tumors. Priming of first-strand cDNA relied on TRAV- and TRBV-specific primers (covering alpha and beta chains). TCR amplification involved about 19 PCR cycles with a constant-region primer and V-primer adapter. A single record per CDR3 protein comes from TCRdb applying MiXCR to the reads. This table holds 64,000 or so distinct CDR3 sequences, around a quarter found once. Sample time point: before trial treatment. The specimen comprised PBMCs, sampled before treatment. These receptors came from a male donor with rectosigmoid adenocarcinoma.

This clonotype was recorded at least ten times. CDR3 DNA: TGTGCCAGCAGCCGAAGCGATACGCAGTATTTT. This sequence encodes CASSRSDTQYF. This chain joins TRBV7-2 and TRBJ2-3; D gene unclear. The CDR3 sequence is 11 residues long. CDR1 is SGHTA and CDR2 is FQGNSA in the germline V gene. Trimming took off 5 bases at V and 6 bases at J, with 6 bases between the two ends.

This clonotype was detected ten times or more. DNA of the CDR3: TGTGCCAGTCGGGACGGCCACAATGAGCAGTTCTTC. It encodes CASRDGHNEQFF. The chain carries TRBV19 and TRBJ2-1; D may be TRBD1 or TRBD2 (5 bases each). The CDR3 contains 12 residues. Trimming stripped 8 bases from V and 5 bases from J, with 10 bases between. Germline V gene sequence: CDR1 LNHDA, CDR2 SQIVND (reference sequence).

This clonotype was found many times. V and J are TRBV7-3 and TRBJ2-6, with D uncertain. The length of the CDR3 is 18 residues. V was cut by 2 bases and J by 0 bases, with 14 bases left in between. Germline-derived CDR1 and CDR2 are SGHTA and FQGTGA. The CDR3 DNA follows: TGTGCCAGCAGCTTAGATAACAGTTTTCCCTCTGGGGCCAACGTCCTGACTTTC. Translating gives CASSLDNSFPSGANVLTF.

In regard to this clonotype: The likely explanation is a read error, given a far larger clone one base away. This chain links TRBV13 with TRBJ1-1, with a weak D call TRBD1 (5 bases). CDR3 length: 12 amino acids. The germline gives CDR1 PRHDT, CDR2 FYEKMQ (reference sequence). The CDR3, as DNA: TGTGCCCGCAGCTTCTATCGACAGGAAGCTTTCTTT. It codes for CARSFYRQEAFF.

In this sample, this clonotype turned up many times. The chain carries TRBV20-1 and TRBJ2-7; D gene uncertain. Trimming shortened V by 5 bases and J by 0 bases, and 14 bases separated the two germline ends. The CDR3 loop spans 14 amino acids. Per the germline V gene, CDR1 is DFQATT and CDR2 is SNEGSKA (reference sequence). The CDR3 region has the DNA TGCAGTGCTGGGCCGGCAGCCAGCTCCTACGAGCAGTACTTC. Its translation: CSAGPAASSYEQYF.

This chain links TRBV3-1 with TRBJ2-5; D gene unclear. The CDR3 has 15 residues. CDR1 is LGHDT, CDR2 YNNKEL, per germline (reference sequence). Trimming shortened V by 0 bases and J by 1 base, and 9 bases separated the two germline ends. The CDR3 region is CASSQDIGIQETQYF. The CDR3 nucleotides are TGTGCCAGCAGCCAAGATATCGGAATCCAAGAGACCCAGTACTTC.

This clonotype was seen at least ten times. The chain uses TRBV27 and TRBJ1-2; D is unclear. The CDR3 length is 15 residues. Trimming took 7 bases from V and 2 from J, leaving 17 bases between them. Germline V gives CDR1 MNHEY, CDR2 SMNVEV (reference sequence). The CDR3 DNA reads TGTGCCAGCACTCCTCGGGAAGGGAGAAACTATGGCTACACCTTC. It encodes CASTPREGRNYGYTF.

The rearrangement links TRBV29-1 to TRBJ2-2; 9 bases fit TRBD2. The CDR3 contains 15 residues. Germline CDR1 and CDR2: SQVTM and ANQGSEA. J was trimmed by 3 bases and V by 6 bases; bases with no gene match: 8. CDR3 in DNA: TGCAGCGTAACCGAGACTAGCGGATACACCGGGGAGCTGTTTTTT. Amino acid sequence: CSVTETSGYTGELFF.

The chain combines TRBV6-1 with TRBJ1-2; unclear D gene. Deletions cut 10 bases from V and 8 bases from J, with 20 bases between. Germline V gene data show CDR1 as MNHNS and CDR2 as SASEGT. This CDR3 has 13 amino acids. This CDR3 is CATKNLGLAGYTF. The CDR3, as DNA: TGTGCCACCAAAAATTTGGGTTTGGCCGGCTACACCTTC.

Many counts were recorded for this clonotype. The J gene is TRBJ2-5, the V gene TRBV7-2, with D maybe TRBD2 (5 bases). The V gene lost 4 bases and the J gene lost 5 bases, with 8 bases spanning the gap. This CDR3 has 12 residues. Germline lookup yields CDR1 SGHTA and CDR2 FQGNSA. The CDR3 sequence: CASSSKRETQYF. The CDR3 nucleotides read TGTGCCAGCAGCTCCAAGCGGGAGACCCAGTACTTC.

Worth noting for this clonotype: This is likely an artifact of a read error, given a far larger clone one base away. The V gene is TRBV15, the J gene TRBJ2-1; possibly TRBD1 for D (5 bases). From germline, CDR1 is LNHNV and CDR2 YYDKDF (reference sequence). The CDR3 runs 13 residues. V was pared by 8 bases and J by 10 bases, with 18 bases between. DNA of the CDR3: TGTGCCACCTTAGGGCCAGGGATGAACGAGCAGTTCTTC. Amino acids: CATLGPGMNEQFF. The full variable domain, its missing parts supplied by reference TRBV15 and TRBJ2-1, is DAMVIQNPRYQVTQFGKPVTLSCSQTLNHNVMYWYQQKSSQAPKLLFHYYDKDFNNEADTPDNFQSRRPNTSFCFLDIRSPGLGDTAMYLCATLGPGMNEQFFGPGTRLTVL.

This clonotype was recorded many times. Written as DNA, the CDR3 is TGTGCCAGCAGTTTTCAGCGACGGAATAATTCACCCCTCCACTTT. This encodes CASSFQRRNNSPLHF. The chain joins TRBV27 to TRBJ1-6; D is uncertain. The germline CDR1 and CDR2 sequences are MNHEY and SMNVEV (reference sequence). The CDR3 spans 15 residues. V lost 3 bases, J lost 5 bases, and 11 bases lay in between.

This clonotype appeared many times. V usage is TRBV4-2 and J usage is TRBJ2-1, with 8 nucleotides matching TRBD1. This CDR3 contains 16 residues. With V trimmed by 1 base and J by 7 bases, 9 bases remained unmatched. Germline loops: CDR1 LGHNA, CDR2 YNFKEQ. DNA for the CDR3: TGTGCCAGCAGCCAAGGAAGAGGGACAGGTCGAAATGAGCAGTTCTTC. Residues: CASSQGRGTGRNEQFF.

The rearrangement links TRBV6-2 or TRBV6-3 to TRBJ2-7; TRBD1 might be the D (6 bases). Germline-derived CDR1 and CDR2 are MNHEY and SVGEGT. The CDR3 totals 12 residues. V shed 5 bases and J shed 6 bases, with 11 bases lying between them. As DNA, the CDR3 is TGTGCCAGCAGTGCGACAGGACTCGAGCAGTACTTC. Its protein product is CASSATGLEQYF.

V usage is TRBV15 and J usage is TRBJ2-7, with D perhaps TRBD1 (8 bases). Trimming pared 0 bases from V and 4 bases from J, leaving 13 bases between. CDR3 size: 15 residues. CDR1 and CDR2 (germline): LNHNV, YYDKDF (reference sequence). CDR3 in DNA: TGTGCCACCAGCAGAGAGCAACAGGGGGGGTACGAGCAGTACTTC. Translating gives CATSREQQGGYEQYF.

A note on this clonotype: Given a far larger clone just one base away, this is likely a sequencing read error. J is TRBJ2-1 and V is TRBV29-1; no clear D. The CDR3 sequence is 11 residues long. CDR1 and CDR2 from the germline V gene are SQVTM and ANQGSEA. V lost 4 bases and J lost 10, with 11 bases in between. CDR3 in DNA: TGCAGCGTTGGCCAGGAATACGAGCAGTTCTTC. The encoded protein is CSVGQEYEQFF.

The chain employs TRBV4-3 and TRBJ2-7; a weak D match, TRBD1 (6 bases). The CDR3 has 13 residues. Trimming removed 3 bases from V and 0 bases from J, with 6 bases in between. Germline CDR1 LGHNA, CDR2 YSLEER. CDR3 sequence: CASSHRGSYEQYF. Here the CDR3 DNA reads TGCGCCAGCAGCCACAGGGGCTCCTACGAGCAGTACTTC.